This T cell receptor beta chain was captured by sequencing in a study of PD-L1 blockade in urothelial cancer. The overall study: At 3 weeks after treatment start (second dose) and again at 6 weeks, blood was analyzed. Researchers found blood samples held a median of roughly 140,000 T cells.

Sequencing used immunoSEQ multiplex PCR; TCRdb keeps in-frame clones, though not all of them. Of 50,000 to 65,000 clones in the sample, 70% to 90% are singletons; the top ten hold 2.9%. The clonotype originates from a man aged 50 to 60 with urothelial cancer. Specimen: PBMCs, collected around atezolizumab (anti-PD-L1) treatment.

The CDR3 sequence: CASSFAGAENSPLHF. The CDR3 DNA sequence: TGTGCCAGCAGCTTCGCGGGGGCTGAAAATTCACCCCTCCACTTT. The chain couples TRBV2 to TRBJ1-6; D possibly corresponds to TRBD1 (6 bases). Trimming left V 6 bases short and J 7 bases short, with 16 bases between. The CDR3 is made up of 15 amino acids. Germline values: CDR1 SNHLY, CDR2 FYNNEI.